Presented here are 30 T cell receptor beta chains from one specimen sequenced in a study of T cells expressing NK-cell markers. TCRdb processed the 5' RACE reads again and assigns one entry to each CDR3 protein, with no DNA. This sample contains a few hundred thousand distinct CDR3 sequences. Sequenced: blood T cells: a sorted CD56 or NKG2C T cell subset, CD4+ or CD8+ T cells, or bulk PBMC T cells (not recorded which). Receptors were obtained from a man aged 18 to 69 in good health.

The chain links TRBV11-3 to TRBJ2-2. Germline-derived CDR1 and CDR2 are SGHNT and YENEEA. This CDR3 is 14 amino acids long. CDR3 amino acids: CASGPNANTGELFF.

This chain connects TRBV5-4 to TRBJ2-3; with no DNA, the TCRdb D assignment of TRBD2 cannot be verified. CDR3 length: 13 amino acids. CDR1 and CDR2 (germline): SGHNT, YYREEE (reference sequence). CDR3 amino acids: CASSWGGENTQYF.

This sequence joins TRBV5-6 and TRBJ2-3; the D call from TCRdb, TRBD2, cannot be confirmed without DNA. Germline-derived CDR1 and CDR2 are SGHDT and YYEEEE. The CDR3 runs 18 residues. This CDR3 is CASSFSSGFSSSTDTQYF.

The chain is built from TRBV15 and TRBJ1-1. Germline CDR1 and CDR2: LNHNV and YYDKDF (reference sequence). The CDR3 contains 12 residues. The CDR3 loop reads CATSRVGTEAFF.

This chain's CDR3 is CASSFLIRASTDTQYF. This rearrangement joins TRBV12-3 or TRBV12-4 to TRBJ2-3. This CDR3 is built from 16 residues.

This rearrangement joins TRBV5-1 to TRBJ2-1; as DNA is missing, the TRBD2 call by TCRdb cannot be tested. Germline assignment: CDR1 SGHRS and CDR2 YFSETQ. This CDR3 is built from 17 residues. This chain's CDR3 is CASSFLGGLRTDNEQFF.

The V call is TRBV20-1, the J call TRBJ2-3; TCRdb outputs TRBD2, but without DNA this stays unchecked. Germline values: CDR1 DFQATT, CDR2 SNEGSKA (reference sequence). This CDR3 spans 15 amino acids. CDR3 protein: CSARRQGISGDTQYF.

The chain recombines TRBV5-1 with TRBJ1-2. Germline CDR1 SGHRS, CDR2 YFSETQ. This CDR3 has 13 residues. CDR3 amino acids: CASSKNSDYGYTF.

This chain joins TRBV2 and TRBJ2-7; TCRdb gives TRBD1 as the D gene, but with no DNA this cannot be confirmed. Per germline, CDR1 SNHLY and CDR2 FYNNEI. This CDR3 spans 13 amino acids. The CDR3 protein is CASQNRGGHEQYF.

The chain couples TRBV11-1 to TRBJ2-7; TCRdb indicates TRBD1, and absent DNA this call remains unverified. The CDR3 contains 18 residues. Germline CDR1 and CDR2: SGHAT and FQDESV (reference sequence). The CDR3 loop is CASSPKPHQGASSYEQYF. The full variable domain, completed using reference TRBV11-1 and TRBJ2-7, is EAEVAQSPRYKITEKSQAVAFWCDPISGHATLYWYRQILGQGPELLVQFQDESVVDDSQLPKDRFSAERLKGVDSTLKIQPAELGDSAMYLCASSPKPHQGASSYEQYFGPGTRLTVT.

The V and J genes are TRBV24-1 and TRBJ1-2. CDR1 is KGHDR and CDR2 is SFDVKD in the germline V gene. The CDR3 contains 12 residues. CDR3 protein: CATSDLIYGYTF.

The chain joins TRBV7-2 to TRBJ2-3; TCRdb's D call of TRBD2 is untestable without DNA. There are 16 residues in the CDR3. Germline CDR1 reads SGHTA; CDR2 reads FQGNSA. The CDR3 region is CASSPVGTSITDTQYF.

This chain joins TRBV6-1 and TRBJ2-7; TCRdb picks TRBD1, but there is no DNA to check that call. This CDR3 region has 15 residues. Germline CDR1 MNHNS, CDR2 SASEGT. The CDR3 sequence: CASSASRGQGKNLYF.

V usage is TRBV20-1 and J usage is TRBJ2-7; TCRdb's D gene call, TRBD1, goes unchecked for lack of DNA. The CDR3 is made up of 11 amino acids. Looked up from germline, CDR1 is DFQATT and CDR2 is SNEGSKA (reference sequence). The CDR3: CSEGGNYEQYF.

This chain links TRBV9 with TRBJ2-5; the D call from TCRdb, TRBD1, cannot be confirmed without DNA. The CDR3 spans 16 residues. Per the germline V gene, CDR1 is SGDLS and CDR2 is YYNGEE. The CDR3 loop is CASSPRRGRGAVTQYF.

The CDR3 here is CASSVVGSGNTGELFF. The genes are TRBV9 and TRBJ2-2. Germline CDR1 and CDR2: SGDLS and YYNGEE. CDR3 length equals 16 residues.

The rearrangement links TRBV11-2 to TRBJ2-1; the D call of TRBD2 rests on TCRdb alone, since no DNA is present to check it. The CDR3 is 14 amino acids. Germline CDR1 is SGHAT and CDR2 is FQNNGV. The CDR3 loop is CASSGGGGLNEQFF.

This rearrangement joins TRBV7-2 to TRBJ2-5; the D call of TRBD2 rests on TCRdb alone, since no DNA is present to check it. Germline CDR1 reads SGHTA; CDR2 reads FQGNSA. The CDR3 totals 14 residues. The CDR3 loop is CASKGLAGVETQYF.

The chain has TRBV19 and TRBJ2-1; TCRdb's D gene call, TRBD2, goes unchecked for lack of DNA. The CDR3 is made up of 15 amino acids. Germline loops: CDR1 LNHDA, CDR2 SQIVND (reference sequence). CDR3 amino acids: CASSTPGLVNNEQFF.

The chain combines TRBV4-1 with TRBJ1-2; TCRdb's D call, TRBD1, is unchecked because there is no DNA. The CDR3 sequence is 15 residues long. Germline CDR1 reads MGHRA; CDR2 reads YSYEKL. This CDR3 is CASSQVGGPSYGYTF.

V gene TRBV20-1 combines with J gene TRBJ2-5; TCRdb indicates TRBD2, and absent DNA this call remains unverified. The germline CDR1 and CDR2 sequences are DFQATT and SNEGSKA (reference sequence). CDR3 size: 14 residues. The CDR3 protein is CSASPWTSVQTQYF.

The chain uses TRBV12-3 or TRBV12-4 and TRBJ2-5; without DNA, the TCRdb call of TRBD1 cannot be checked. The CDR3 extends over 16 amino acids. This CDR3 reads CASTHPGQGTVETQYF.

This chain connects TRBV28 to TRBJ2-3; TCRdb picks TRBD2, but there is no DNA to check that call. Looked up from germline, CDR1 is MDHEN and CDR2 is SYDVKM. This CDR3 comprises 16 residues. CDR3 in amino acids: CASSSYRGGGRDTQYF.

This chain joins TRBV7-6 and TRBJ2-2. The CDR3 is made up of 14 amino acids. CDR1 SGHVS and CDR2 FNYEAQ come from the germline V gene. CDR3 loop: CASSTSGGRWELFF. The full variable domain, rest sourced from reference TRBV7-6 and TRBJ2-2, is GAGVSQSPRYKVTKRGQDVALRCDPISGHVSLYWYRQALGQGPEFLTYFNYEAQQDKSGLPNDRFSAERPEGSISTLTIQRTEQRDSAMYRCASSTSGGRWELFFGEGSRLTVL.

This chain connects TRBV18 to TRBJ2-3. This CDR3 comprises 15 residues. Germline CDR1 and CDR2: KGHSH and LQKENI. The CDR3: CASSPAKASTDTQYF.

This chain links TRBV28 with TRBJ2-1; the D call of TRBD1 rests on TCRdb alone, since no DNA is present to check it. This CDR3 has 15 residues. Germline values: CDR1 MDHEN, CDR2 SYDVKM. This CDR3 reads CASSLGAAEPNEQFF.

This rearrangement joins TRBV5-6 to TRBJ2-1; TCRdb gives TRBD1 as the D gene, but with no DNA this cannot be confirmed. In germline, CDR1 is SGHDT, CDR2 YYEEEE. This CDR3 has 14 amino acids. CDR3 sequence: CASSLAGGADEQFF.

This rearrangement joins TRBV6-5 to TRBJ1-5; TCRdb's assignment of TRBD1 cannot be checked, as there is no DNA. The germline CDR1 and CDR2 sequences are MNHEY and SVGAGI. The CDR3 spans 17 residues. This CDR3 reads CASSSPGQGKNNQPQHF.

The V call is TRBV9, the J call TRBJ2-3; TCRdb's D call, TRBD2, is unchecked because there is no DNA. CDR1 and CDR2 from the germline V gene are SGDLS and YYNGEE. The CDR3 contains 16 residues. CDR3: CASSLSVGRNTDTQYF.

This chain links TRBV20-1 with TRBJ2-5; the D gene TCRdb calls, TRBD1, cannot be checked with no DNA. The CDR3 contains 14 residues. The germline V gene has CDR1 DFQATT and CDR2 SNEGSKA (reference sequence). The CDR3 spells CSARPGTGQGTQYF.